The 5 T cell receptor beta chains below come from one sample, sequenced in a study of T cell responses to AZD1222 COVID-19 vaccine. Sequencing was performed with immunoSEQ multiplex PCR; in TCRdb, only in-frame clones are kept and a portion is missing. The sample consists of 100,000 to 130,000 clones, about 90% of them appearing once. The sequences come from peripheral blood, collected 28 days after the second AZD1222 dose. All receptors come from an adult who received the AZD1222 COVID-19 vaccine.

This sequence joins TRBV5-1 and TRBJ2-1, with 16 bases identical to TRBD2. The junction had 5 bases not matched to a gene; V was cut back by 3 bases and J by 2 bases. This CDR3 is 18 amino acids long. The germline gives CDR1 SGHRS, CDR2 YFSETQ. This CDR3 reads CASSSGLAGGRTYNEQFF. In DNA form, the CDR3 reads TGCGCCAGCAGCTCGGGACTAGCGGGGGGGCGAACCTACAATGAGCAGTTCTTC.

This sequence joins TRBV18 and TRBJ1-4, with TRBD1 identical over 7 bases. Germline loops: CDR1 KGHSH, CDR2 LQKENI. Trimming removed 3 bases from V and 8 bases from J; junction bases left unmatched: 6. This CDR3 contains 14 residues. CDR3 DNA: TGTGCCAGCTCACCGACAGGGTCAAGGGAAAAACTGTTTTTT. It specifies CASSPTGSREKLFF.

The chain has TRBV27 and TRBJ1-1, with 7 bases identical to TRBD1. This CDR3 contains 13 residues. CDR1 MNHEY and CDR2 SMNVEV come from the germline V gene (reference sequence). The V segment lost 6 bases and the J segment 11 bases; nucleotides outside the gene matches: 12. This CDR3 is CASRDNEKGAAFF. DNA for the CDR3: TGTGCCAGCAGGGACAACGAGAAGGGGGCCGCTTTCTTT.

This sequence joins TRBV18 and TRBJ2-3; no definite D call. This CDR3 has 15 residues. In germline, CDR1 is KGHSH, CDR2 LQKENI. The germline V and J ends were trimmed by 0 bases and 8 bases, with 15 bases remaining between them. CDR3 amino acids: CASSPPQPWMGTQYF. CDR3 nucleotide sequence: TGTGCCAGCTCACCACCACAGCCTTGGATGGGTACGCAGTATTTT.

This chain joins TRBV28 and TRBJ1-2, with 7 bases identical to TRBD1. The CDR3 runs 18 residues. Looked up from germline, CDR1 is MDHEN and CDR2 is SYDVKM. V dropped 1 base and J dropped 4; count of bases not matched to a gene: 15. For the CDR3, the DNA is TGTGCCAGCAGTTTATCACCACAGGGGTGGAAATTTATCTATGGCTACACCTTC. It specifies CASSLSPQGWKFIYGYTF.